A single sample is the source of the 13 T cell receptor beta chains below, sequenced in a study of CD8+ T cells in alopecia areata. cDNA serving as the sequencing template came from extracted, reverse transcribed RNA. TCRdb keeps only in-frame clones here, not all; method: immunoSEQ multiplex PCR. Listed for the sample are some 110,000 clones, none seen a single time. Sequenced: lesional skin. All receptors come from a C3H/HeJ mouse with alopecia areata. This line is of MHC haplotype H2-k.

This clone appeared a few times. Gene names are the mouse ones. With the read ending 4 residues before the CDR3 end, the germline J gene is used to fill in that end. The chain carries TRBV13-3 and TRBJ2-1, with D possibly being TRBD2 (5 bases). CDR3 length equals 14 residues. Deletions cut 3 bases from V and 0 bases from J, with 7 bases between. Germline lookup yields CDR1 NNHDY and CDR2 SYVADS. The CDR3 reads CASSATGNYAEQFF. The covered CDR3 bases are TGTGCCAGCAGTGCCACTGGTAACTATGCT.

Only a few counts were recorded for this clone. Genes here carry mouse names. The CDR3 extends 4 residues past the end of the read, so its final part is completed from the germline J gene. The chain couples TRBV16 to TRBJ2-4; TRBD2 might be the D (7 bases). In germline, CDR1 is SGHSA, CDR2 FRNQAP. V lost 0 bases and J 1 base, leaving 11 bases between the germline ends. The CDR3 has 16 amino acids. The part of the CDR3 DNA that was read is TGTGCAAGCAGCTTAGAGGGGGGCGCGGGTCAAAAC. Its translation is CASSLEGGAGQN. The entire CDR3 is CASSLEGGAGQNTLYF.

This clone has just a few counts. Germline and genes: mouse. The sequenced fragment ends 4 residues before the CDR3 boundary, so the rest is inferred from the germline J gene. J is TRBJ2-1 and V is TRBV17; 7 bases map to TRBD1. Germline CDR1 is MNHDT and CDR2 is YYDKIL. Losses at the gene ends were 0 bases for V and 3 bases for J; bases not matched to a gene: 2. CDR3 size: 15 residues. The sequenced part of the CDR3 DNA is TGTGCTAGCAGTAGAGAAGGGGACAGCTATGCT. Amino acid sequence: CASSREGDSYA. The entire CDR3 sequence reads CASSREGDSYAEQFF.

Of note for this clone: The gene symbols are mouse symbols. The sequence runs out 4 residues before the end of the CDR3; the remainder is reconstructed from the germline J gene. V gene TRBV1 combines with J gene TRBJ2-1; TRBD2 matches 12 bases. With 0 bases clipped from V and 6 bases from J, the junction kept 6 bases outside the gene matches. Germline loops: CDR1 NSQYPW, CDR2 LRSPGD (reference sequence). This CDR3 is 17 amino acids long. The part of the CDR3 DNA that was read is TGCACCTGCAGTGCAGATAACCGGGACTGGGGGGCTGCT. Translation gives CTCSADNRDWGAA. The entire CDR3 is CTCSADNRDWGAAEQFF.

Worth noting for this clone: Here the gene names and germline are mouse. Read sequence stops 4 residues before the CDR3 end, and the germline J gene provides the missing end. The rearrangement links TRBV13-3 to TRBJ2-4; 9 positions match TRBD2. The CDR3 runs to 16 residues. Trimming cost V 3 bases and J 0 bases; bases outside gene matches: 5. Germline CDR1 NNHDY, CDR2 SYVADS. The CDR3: CASSADWGSSQNTLYF. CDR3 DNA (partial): TGTGCCAGCAGTGCTGACTGGGGGTCTAGTCAAAAC.

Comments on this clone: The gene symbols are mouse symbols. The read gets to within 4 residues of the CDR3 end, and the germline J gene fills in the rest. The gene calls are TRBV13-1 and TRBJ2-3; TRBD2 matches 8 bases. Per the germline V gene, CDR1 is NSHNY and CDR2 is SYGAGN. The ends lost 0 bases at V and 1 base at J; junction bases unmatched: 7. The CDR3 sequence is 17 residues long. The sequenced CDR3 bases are TGTGCCAGCAGTGATGCAGACTGGGGTAGTGGTGCAGAA. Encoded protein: CASSDADWGSGAE. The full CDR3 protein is CASSDADWGSGAETLYF.

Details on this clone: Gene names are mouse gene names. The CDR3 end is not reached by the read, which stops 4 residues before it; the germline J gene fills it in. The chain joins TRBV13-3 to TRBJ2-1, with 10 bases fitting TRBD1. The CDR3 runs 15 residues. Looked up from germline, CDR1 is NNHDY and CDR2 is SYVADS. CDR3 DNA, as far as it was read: TGTGCCAGCAGTGAGGGGACAGGGGTGGGAGCT. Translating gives CASSEGTGVGA. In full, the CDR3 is CASSEGTGVGAEQFF.

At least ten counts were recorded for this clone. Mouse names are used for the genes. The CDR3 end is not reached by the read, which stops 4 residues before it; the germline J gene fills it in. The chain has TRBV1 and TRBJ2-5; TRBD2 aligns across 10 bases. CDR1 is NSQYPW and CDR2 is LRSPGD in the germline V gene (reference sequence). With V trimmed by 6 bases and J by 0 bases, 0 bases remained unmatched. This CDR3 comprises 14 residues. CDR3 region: CTCRDWGNQDTQYF. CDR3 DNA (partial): TGCACCTGCAGGGACTGGGGGAACCAAGAC.

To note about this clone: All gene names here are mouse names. The CDR3 spells CASSPTGAQDTQYF. The CDR3 bases that were read are TGTGCCAGCAGTCCTACTGGGGCCCAAGAC. The chain recombines TRBV13-1 with TRBJ2-5, with 7 bases fitting TRBD2. Read data end 4 residues before the CDR3 end; the end is taken from the germline J gene. V lost 4 bases to trimming and J lost 2 bases; unmatched junction nucleotides: 4. The V gene's germline CDR1 is NSHNY and CDR2 SYGAGN. The length of the CDR3 is 14 residues.

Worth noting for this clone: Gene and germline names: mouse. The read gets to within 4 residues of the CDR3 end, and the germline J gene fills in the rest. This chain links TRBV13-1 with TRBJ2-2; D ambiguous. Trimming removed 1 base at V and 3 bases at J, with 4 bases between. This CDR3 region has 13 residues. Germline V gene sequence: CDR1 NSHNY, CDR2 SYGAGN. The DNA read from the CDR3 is TGTGCCAGCAGTGATTCCTACACCGGG. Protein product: CASSDSYTG. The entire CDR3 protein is CASSDSYTGQLYF.

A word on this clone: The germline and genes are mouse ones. Incomplete CDR3 DNA: TGTGCTAGCAGTAGTGTCCTGGGACAGGGAGGCGAA. As protein: CASSSVLGQGGE. The full CDR3 reads CASSSVLGQGGERLFF. The chain couples TRBV17 to TRBJ1-4, with 9 positions matching TRBD1. The read stops 4 residues short of the end of the CDR3; the missing end is completed from the germline J gene. CDR1 and CDR2 from the germline V gene are MNHDT and YYDKIL. The CDR3 length is 16 residues.

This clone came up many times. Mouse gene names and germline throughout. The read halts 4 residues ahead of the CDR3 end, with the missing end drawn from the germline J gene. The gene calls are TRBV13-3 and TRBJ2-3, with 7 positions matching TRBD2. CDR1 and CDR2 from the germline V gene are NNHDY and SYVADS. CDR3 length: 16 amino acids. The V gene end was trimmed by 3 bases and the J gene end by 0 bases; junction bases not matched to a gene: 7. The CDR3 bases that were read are TGTGCCAGCAGTGCCCTTGGGGGGTCTAGTGCAGAA. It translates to CASSALGGSSAE. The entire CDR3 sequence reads CASSALGGSSAETLYF.

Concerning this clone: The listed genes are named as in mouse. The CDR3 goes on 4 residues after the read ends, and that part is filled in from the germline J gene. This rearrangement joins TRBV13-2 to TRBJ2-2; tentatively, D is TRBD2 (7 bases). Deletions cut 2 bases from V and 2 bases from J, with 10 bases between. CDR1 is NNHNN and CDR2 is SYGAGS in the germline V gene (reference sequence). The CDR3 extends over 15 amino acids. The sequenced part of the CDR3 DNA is TGTGCCAGCGGTGAAGAGGGGGGGAACACCGGG. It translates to CASGEEGGNTG. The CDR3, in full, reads CASGEEGGNTGQLYF.